The 12 T cell receptor beta chains presented below share a single source sample, sequenced in a study of blood T cells in healthy people across ages. The use of a sample-barcoded 5' primer and a J-beta primer mix characterized a second PCR of about 7 to 12 cycles. One entry per CDR3 protein, called by TCRdb with MiXCR from the 5' RACE reads. The table records 1,500,000 or so distinct CDR3 sequences, roughly 64% of them present only once. Sample: blood. The receptors originated from a man aged 18 to 35 in good health.

The chain couples TRBV7-2 to TRBJ2-2; D gene uncertain. Trimming pared 1 base from V and 3 bases from J, leaving 9 bases between. CDR3 length: 15 residues. Germline V gene data show CDR1 as SGHTA and CDR2 as FQGNSA. Written as DNA, the CDR3 is TGTGCCAGCAGCTTAGAGGTTACGTACACCGGGGAGCTGTTTTTT. Encoded protein: CASSLEVTYTGELFF.

The J gene is TRBJ2-4, the V gene TRBV12-3 or TRBV12-4; D gene unclear. The CDR3 runs 16 residues. Trimming shortened V by 4 bases and J by 6 bases, and 19 bases separated the two germline ends. This CDR3 is CASSSSSARGGNIQYF. The CDR3 nucleotides are TGTGCCAGCAGTTCCTCCTCTGCTAGAGGTGGAAACATTCAGTACTTC.

This chain links TRBV20-1 with TRBJ2-7, with TRBD2 matching 9 bases. Germline trimming cut 3 bases from V and 4 bases from J; bases unmatched to any gene: 4. CDR3 length equals 13 residues. Germline values: CDR1 DFQATT, CDR2 SNEGSKA (reference sequence). The CDR3 sequence is CSARASGMYEQYF. Written as DNA, the CDR3 is TGCAGTGCTAGGGCTAGCGGGATGTACGAGCAGTACTTC.

The V gene is TRBV6-5, the J gene TRBJ2-7, with TRBD2 identical over 7 bases. V shed 1 base, J shed 3 bases, and the junction held 12 bases outside the gene matches. The CDR3 loop spans 17 amino acids. Germline V lookup: CDR1 MNHEY, CDR2 SVGAGI. The CDR3 DNA follows: TGTGCCAGCAGTTACTTTGGCTCGGGAGGACCACACTACGAGCAGTACTTC. Translating it yields CASSYFGSGGPHYEQYF.

The chain uses TRBV3-1 and TRBJ2-7; 9 bases map to TRBD2. CDR1 is LGHDT and CDR2 is YNNKEL in the germline V gene (reference sequence). After removal of 1 base from V and 7 bases from J, the junction contained 11 bases not matched to a gene. CDR3 size: 16 residues. CDR3 loop: CASSQAGGRADDEQYF. CDR3 coding DNA: TGTGCCAGCAGCCAAGCTGGCGGGAGGGCCGATGATGAGCAGTACTTC.

V and J are TRBV6-6 and TRBJ1-4; TRBD1 agrees at 8 bases. Trimming removed 5 bases from V and 4 bases from J; junction bases left unmatched: 3. Per germline, CDR1 MNHNY and CDR2 SVGAGI (reference sequence). This CDR3 contains 14 residues. The CDR3 DNA follows: TGTGCCAGCAGTCTCGACAGGGGTAATGAAAAACTGTTTTTT. Amino acid sequence: CASSLDRGNEKLFF.

The chain carries TRBV5-1 and TRBJ2-3, with D tentatively TRBD2 (6 bases). V lost 5 bases, J lost 6 bases, and 19 bases lay in between. From germline, CDR1 is SGHRS and CDR2 YFSETQ. The CDR3 is 15 residues long. The CDR3 spells CASSEDGRGTDTQYF. The CDR3 region has the DNA TGCGCCAGCAGTGAAGATGGGCGGGGAACGGATACGCAGTATTTT.

V and J are TRBV10-3 and TRBJ2-5, with TRBD2 matching over 9 bases. V dropped 8 bases and J dropped 5; count of bases not matched to a gene: 6. CDR1 is ENHRY, CDR2 SYGVKD, per germline. This CDR3 comprises 13 residues. This CDR3 reads CAIQGLARETQYF. As DNA, the CDR3 is TGTGCCATCCAGGGACTAGCTCGGGAGACCCAGTACTTC.

This chain connects TRBV15 to TRBJ2-3, with TRBD2 identical over 11 bases. The CDR3 is made up of 16 amino acids. Germline CDR1 LNHNV, CDR2 YYDKDF (reference sequence). Unmatched junction bases numbered 9, after V lost 3 bases and J lost 7 bases. The CDR3 nucleotides are TGTGCCACCAGCAGTTGGGCTAGCGGGGGGTTAAATACGCAGTATTTT. Amino acids: CATSSWASGGLNTQYF. The full variable domain, rest sourced from reference TRBV15 and TRBJ2-3, is DAMVIQNPRYQVTQFGKPVTLSCSQTLNHNVMYWYQQKSSQAPKLLFHYYDKDFNNEADTPDNFQSRRPNTSFCFLDIRSPGLGDTAMYLCATSSWASGGLNTQYFGPGTRLTVL.

This clonotype showed up many times. The chain employs TRBV5-1 and TRBJ2-5; D gene unclear. This CDR3 comprises 14 residues. V lost 1 base to trimming and J lost 0 bases, with 7 bases between them. The V gene's germline CDR1 is SGHRS and CDR2 YFSETQ. The CDR3 DNA is TGCGCCAGCAGCTTGAGGGCAGACCAAGAGACCCAGTACTTC. As protein: CASSLRADQETQYF.

This clonotype was counted a few times. This chain joins TRBV15 and TRBJ2-4; TRBD1 matches 9 bases. V dropped 3 bases and J dropped 6; count of bases not matched to a gene: 3. The length of the CDR3 is 14 residues. Looked up from germline, CDR1 is LNHNV and CDR2 is YYDKDF (reference sequence). CDR3 bases: TGTGCCACCAGCAGGCGGGACAGGGCAAACATTCAGTACTTC. Amino acid sequence: CATSRRDRANIQYF.

This clonotype was recorded once. The chain uses TRBV6-5 and TRBJ2-2, with D uncertain. The V and J ends lost 4 bases and 6 bases respectively, with 9 bases between them. There are 13 residues in the CDR3. Germline V lookup: CDR1 MNHEY, CDR2 SVGAGI. The CDR3 region has the DNA TGTGCCAGCAGTTCCGAGATCGCCGGGGAGCTGTTTTTT. Translation gives CASSSEIAGELFF.